This section outlines one TCR beta chain sequence together with its context. Its antigen is still unknown. No quality values exist for individual bases; no much larger clone is one base distant. The CDR3 contains 17 residues, cysteine and phenylalanine counted. This entry keeps only the CDR3 DNA: 51 bases, framed from base 1. V and J are truncated by 5 bases and 2 bases respectively, leaving an intervening sequence of 19 bases. CDR1 and CDR2, looked up from the germline V gene (reference sequence), are LNHDA and SQIVND. The data stem from a study of Graves' ophthalmopathy and Graves' hyperthyroidism listed by TCRdb under 2018. Notes on the research overall: Hyperthyroidism was defined as stable when no progression to ophthalmopathy occurred within 18 months of follow-up. In total, over 130 blood samples were TCR-sequenced: approximately 42 ophthalmopathy, some 75 hyperthyroidism and about 17 hyperthyroidism-to-ophthalmopathy patients. An independent validation cohort comprised 18 hyperthyroidism patients and 15 to 17 patients who later progressed from hyperthyroidism to ophthalmopathy. The study used signatures of the TCR beta repertoire to tell Graves' ophthalmopathy apart from Graves' hyperthyroidism and to predict which patients would progress to ophthalmopathy. In roughly six hyperthyroidism patients, the T-cell repertoires found in thyroid tissue were compared with those found in blood. A discovery set of 95 to 100 patients (more than 40 ophthalmopathy, about 59 stable hyperthyroidism) was enrolled to explore V-J signatures distinguishing ophthalmopathy from hyperthyroidism. Following sample collection, hyperthyroidism patients were given methimazole at a starting dose of 30 mg daily, and ophthalmopathy patients were given high-dose intravenous methylprednisolone. Broad study findings and their caveats: Sample size was not predetermined statistically, and investigators were not blinded to group allocation. Among expanded thyroid clonotypes with frequency above 0.001, most also showed up in blood, which suggests that blood repertoires may reflect the thyroid immune response. In validation, the model predicted ophthalmopathy progression with about 71% sensitivity and 72% to 80% specificity; 12 predicted patients were CT-confirmed with GO in a median of 6.5 months. In cross-validation, the 13-signature model distinguished ophthalmopathy from stable hyperthyroidism with 85% to 90% sensitivity and roughly 81% specificity, and in the test set the corresponding values were approximately 80% and 68%.

Patients with hyperthyroidism were aged 18 to 65 years, had been newly diagnosed, and had a disease duration of less than 2 months. Patients with other autoimmune diseases, uncontrolled infections, pregnancy or lactation were excluded. Clinical symptoms, serum thyroxine, TRAb, thyroid ultrasound and orbital computed tomography were used for diagnosis. Trizol reagent was used to extract the total RNA, and its quality was then checked on an Agilent 2100 Bioanalyzer. For repertoire sequencing, the TCR beta CDR3 regions were amplified from RNA transcripts. The first round was an RT-PCR using HTBI primers with the Qiagen OneStep RT-PCR kit, and this first round was followed by a second-round multiplex PCR, then size selection and purification. The libraries underwent paired-end sequencing with 100 bp reads on an Illumina HiSeq2000. From the authors' description of their analysis: Reads were processed with SOAPnuke, discarding reads with adapters, uncalled bases, mean Phred below 15, or no exact constant-primer or identifier match. COPE v1.2.5 was used to merge high-quality paired reads. Each unique nucleotide sequence was defined as a clonotype, and clonotypes were aligned to IMGT TRB V, D and J references with MiTCR v1.1. The analysis was limited to V-J combinations with a frequency above 0.0001, which together covered 98% to 99.2% of repertoires. For each V-J combination, a TCR clonal expansion and chaos score was defined as the ratio of F50 clonal expansion to chaos observed in the TCRdist matrix. Welch's t-statistics and random forest were used to reduce the features to approximately 13 V-J combinations, which were then used as input to a naive Bayes classifier. The similarity between thyroid and blood repertoires was quantified using the Morisita-Horn index. In-frame beta chains were kept once TCRdb had trimmed the public reads at Q25 with fastp and called clones with MiXCR. Under each unique CDR3 protein, matching rows form one entry showing the most common genes and DNA. The V and J calls here are based on TCRdb, not the publication. For this sample there are over a million distinct CDR3 sequences; less than 45% appear just once. Of the sample, 8.5% to 14% is held by the ten largest clones.

Sequencing input: peripheral blood or thyroid tissue (not recorded which). The V gene is TRBV19 and the J gene is TRBJ1-5, with TRBD1 as a weak D call on 6 bases. The source is an adult man with Graves' hyperthyroidism. The DNA is as follows: TGTGCCAGTAGTGTCGACAGCTGGGGGCTAGGCAATCAGCCCCAGCATTTT. Its translation reads: CASSVDSWGLGNQPQHF.